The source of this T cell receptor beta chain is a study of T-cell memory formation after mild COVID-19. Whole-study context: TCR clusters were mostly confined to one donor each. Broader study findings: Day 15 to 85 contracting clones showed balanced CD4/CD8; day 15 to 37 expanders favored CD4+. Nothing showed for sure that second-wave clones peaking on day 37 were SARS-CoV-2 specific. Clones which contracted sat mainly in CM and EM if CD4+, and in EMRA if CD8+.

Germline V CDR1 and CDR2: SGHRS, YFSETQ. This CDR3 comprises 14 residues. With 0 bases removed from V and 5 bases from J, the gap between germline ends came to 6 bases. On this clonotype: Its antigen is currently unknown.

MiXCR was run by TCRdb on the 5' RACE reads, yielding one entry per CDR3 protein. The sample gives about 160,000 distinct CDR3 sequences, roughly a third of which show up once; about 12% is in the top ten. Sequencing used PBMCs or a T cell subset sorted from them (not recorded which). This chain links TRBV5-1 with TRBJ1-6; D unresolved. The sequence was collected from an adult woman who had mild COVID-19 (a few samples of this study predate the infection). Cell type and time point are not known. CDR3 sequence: CASSLEHNNSPLHF. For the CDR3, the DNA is TGCGCCAGCAGCTTGGAACACAATAATTCACCCCTCCACTTT. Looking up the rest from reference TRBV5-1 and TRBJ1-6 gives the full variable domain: KAGVTQTPRYLIKTRGQQVTLSCSPISGHRSVSWYQQTPGQGLQFLFEYFSETQRNKGNFPGRFSGRQFSNSRSEMNVSTLELGDSALYLCASSLEHNNSPLHFGNGTRLTVT.